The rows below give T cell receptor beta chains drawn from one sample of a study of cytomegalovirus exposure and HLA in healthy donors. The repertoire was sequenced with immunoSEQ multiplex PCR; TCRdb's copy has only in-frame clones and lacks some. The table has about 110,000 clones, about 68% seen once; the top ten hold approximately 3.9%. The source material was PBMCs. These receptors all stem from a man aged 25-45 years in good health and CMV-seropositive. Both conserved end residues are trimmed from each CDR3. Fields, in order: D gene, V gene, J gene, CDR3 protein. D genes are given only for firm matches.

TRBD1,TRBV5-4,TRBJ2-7,ASSAMTGVHEQY
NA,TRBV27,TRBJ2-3,ASSSLLRGSTDTQY
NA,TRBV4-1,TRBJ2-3,ASSPAPLDTQY
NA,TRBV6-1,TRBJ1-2,ASSEDRGYYGYT
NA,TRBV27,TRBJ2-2,ASSLSPGYTGELF
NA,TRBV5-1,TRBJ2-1,ASSLRDFQSGNEQF
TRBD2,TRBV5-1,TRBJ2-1,ASSTSGGLYNEQF
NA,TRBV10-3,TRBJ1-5,AISTAIGGNQPQH
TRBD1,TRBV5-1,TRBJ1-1,ASSLTGDTEAF
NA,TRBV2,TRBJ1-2,ASQAGQNYGYT
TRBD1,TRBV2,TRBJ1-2,ASRRRGLDGYT
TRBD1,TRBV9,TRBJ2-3,ASSPRTGGDPDTQY
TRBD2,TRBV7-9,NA,ASRQTRGDLFEQY
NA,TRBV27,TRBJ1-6,ASSPRHLYYLLH
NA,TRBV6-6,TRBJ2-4,AKTGAAKNIQY
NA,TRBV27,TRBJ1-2,ASSSGATGFGYT
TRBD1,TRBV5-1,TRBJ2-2,ASSLGQGQYTGELF
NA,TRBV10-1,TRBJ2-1,ASSNQVYNEQF
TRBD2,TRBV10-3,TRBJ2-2,AISESAGGPGGELF
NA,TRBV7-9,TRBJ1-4,SSSWTDEKLF
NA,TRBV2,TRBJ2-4,ASSEAGTPGKNIQY
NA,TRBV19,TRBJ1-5,ASSIESNQPQH
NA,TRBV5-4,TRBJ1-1,ASSLDWMSTEAF
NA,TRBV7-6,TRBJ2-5,ASSLGASGETQY
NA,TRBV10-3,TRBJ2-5,AITGGLGETQY
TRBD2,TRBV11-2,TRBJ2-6,ASSTDFVGLRSGANVLT
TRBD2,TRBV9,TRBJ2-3,ASSVGNSGGTDTQY
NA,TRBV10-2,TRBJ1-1,ASSEGDFLNTEAF
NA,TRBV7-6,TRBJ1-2,ASSLGGTYGYT
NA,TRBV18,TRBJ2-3,ASSPQGADTQY
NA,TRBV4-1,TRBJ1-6,ASSQTGGNSPLH
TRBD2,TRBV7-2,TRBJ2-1,ASSLARLAGGYGSYNEQF
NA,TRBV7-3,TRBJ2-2,ASSWDGGSGELF
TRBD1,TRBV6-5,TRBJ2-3,ASARTGSSTDTQY
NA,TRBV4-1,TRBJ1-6,ASSLTGWNSPLH
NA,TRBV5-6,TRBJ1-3,ASSSTPVSGNTIY
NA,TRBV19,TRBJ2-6,ASGGDGYSGANVLT
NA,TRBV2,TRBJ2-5,ASSEALAAKGGETQY
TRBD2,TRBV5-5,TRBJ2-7,ASSSLLGGSGYEQY
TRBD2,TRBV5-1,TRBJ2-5,ASSNGGRETQY
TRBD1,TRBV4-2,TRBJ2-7,ASRTGGTGEQY
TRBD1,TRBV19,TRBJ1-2,ASSLGQGAAGYT
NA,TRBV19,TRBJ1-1,ASSIGAGGTEAF
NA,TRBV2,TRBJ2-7,ASKGVDYEQY
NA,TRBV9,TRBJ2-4,ASSVGQKNIQY
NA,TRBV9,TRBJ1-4,ASSRSSGLTNEKLF
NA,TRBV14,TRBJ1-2,ASSRSLGTSPGGYT
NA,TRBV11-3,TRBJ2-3,ASQDGTDTQY
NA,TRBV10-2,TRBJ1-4,ATSPRRGSANEKLF
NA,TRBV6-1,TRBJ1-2,ASSWTYGYT
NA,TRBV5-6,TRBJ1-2,ASSHGGDYGYT
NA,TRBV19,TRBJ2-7,ATRPGGGPSYEQY
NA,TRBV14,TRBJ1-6,ASSQVRNNSPLH